This entry lists 17 T cell receptor beta chains sequenced from one sample in a study of post-analysis software for immune sequencing data. Regarding the study as a whole: Five TRBV segments, including TRBV5-6, TRBV5-1 and TRBV20-1, were more frequent in patients than controls.

These receptors have no known antigen. Carried by the TCR beta cDNA libraries were unique molecular identifiers. TCRdb called the PCR reads again in MiXCR, with one record for every CDR3 protein. The sample holds about 540,000 distinct CDR3 sequences, less than 40% seen once. Sequencing was performed on blood. The receptors originated from a girl aged 2-17 years with multiple sclerosis.

This clonotype turned up a few times. The rearrangement joins TRBV10-3 to TRBJ2-3; possibly TRBD2 for D (6 bases). Trimming shortened V by 7 bases and J by 3 bases, and 17 bases separated the two germline ends. The CDR3 runs to 15 residues. CDR1 is ENHRY and CDR2 is SYGVKD in the germline V gene. CDR3 nucleotides: TGTGCCATCAACCGGGACTCAGGGCGGACAGATACGCAGTATTTT. This translates into CAINRDSGRTDTQYF.

J is TRBJ2-1 and V is TRBV28; 11 nucleotides align to TRBD1. The germline V gene encodes CDR1 MDHEN and CDR2 SYDVKM. The J segment lost 6 bases and the V segment lost 4 bases, leaving 5 bases of the junction unmatched. This CDR3 comprises 15 residues. The DNA of the CDR3 is TGTGCCAGCAGTTCGGACAGGGGGCGGGTCAATGAGCAGTTCTTC. Translated, it gives CASSSDRGRVNEQFF. Complete variable domain (other parts from reference TRBV28 and TRBJ2-1): DVKVTQSSRYLVKRTGEKVFLECVQDMDHENMFWYRQDPGLGLRLIYFSYDVKMKEKGDIPEGYSVSREKKERFSLILESASTNQTSMYLCASSSDRGRVNEQFFGPGTRLTVL.

This clonotype was seen many times. The V and J genes are TRBV3-1 and TRBJ2-3; tentatively, D is TRBD1 (6 bases). The CDR3 runs 15 residues. Deletions cut 1 base from V and 3 bases from J, with 11 bases between. CDR1 LGHDT and CDR2 YNNKEL come from the germline V gene (reference sequence). The CDR3 here is CASSQGGRGTDTQYF. CDR3 bases: TGTGCCAGCAGCCAAGGAGGTAGGGGGACAGATACGCAGTATTTT.

This chain joins TRBV10-3 and TRBJ1-5; no firm D call. V lost 0 bases to trimming and J lost 3 bases, with 12 bases between them. Germline V gene lookup returns CDR1 ENHRY and CDR2 SYGVKD. The CDR3 contains 16 residues. This chain's CDR3 is CAISESKAGVNQPQHF. The CDR3 DNA is TGTGCCATCAGTGAGTCGAAGGCAGGAGTCAATCAGCCCCAGCATTTT.

V and J are TRBV5-1 and TRBJ1-1, with TRBD1 identical over 7 bases. V dropped 1 base and J dropped 6; count of bases not matched to a gene: 3. The germline CDR1 and CDR2 sequences are SGHRS and YFSETQ. The CDR3 runs 13 residues. CDR3 sequence (DNA): TGCGCCAGCAGCTTGATTGGACAGGCTGAAGCTTTCTTT. Protein: CASSLIGQAEAFF. The variable domain in full, with the rest retrieved from reference TRBV5-1 and TRBJ1-1, is KAGVTQTPRYLIKTRGQQVTLSCSPISGHRSVSWYQQTPGQGLQFLFEYFSETQRNKGNFPGRFSGRQFSNSRSEMNVSTLELGDSALYLCASSLIGQAEAFFGQGTRLTVV.

The chain joins TRBV6-1 to TRBJ1-5; D unresolved. In germline, CDR1 is MNHNS, CDR2 SASEGT. The CDR3 loop spans 17 amino acids. Trimming removed 2 bases at V and 3 bases at J, with 17 bases between. CDR3 nucleotides: TGTGCCAGCAGTGAACTTAACAGCTTTTATAACAATCAGCCCCAGCATTTT. Translating gives CASSELNSFYNNQPQHF.

V and J are TRBV6-6 and TRBJ1-2; 7 bases map to TRBD1. The J segment lost 2 bases and the V segment lost 4 bases, leaving 4 bases of the junction unmatched. This CDR3 spans 14 amino acids. Germline V gene sequence: CDR1 MNHNY, CDR2 SVGAGI (reference sequence). The CDR3 reads CASSFGTENYGYTF. CDR3 DNA sequence: TGTGCCAGCAGTTTCGGGACAGAGAACTATGGCTACACCTTC.

This clonotype was seen a handful of times. This rearrangement joins TRBV7-9 to TRBJ2-3; D gene uncertain. Trimming took off 3 bases at V and 3 bases at J, with 10 bases between the two ends. Germline V CDR1 and CDR2: SEHNR, FQNEAQ (reference sequence). CDR3 length: 14 residues. CDR3 protein: CASSLEFRTDTQYF. In DNA form, the CDR3 reads TGTGCCAGCAGCTTGGAATTTAGGACAGATACGCAGTATTTT.

Only one count was recorded for this clonotype. The CDR3 sequence: CSALTGGYGYTF. The CDR3 DNA sequence: TGCAGTGCTTTGACAGGGGGCTATGGCTACACCTTC. The chain combines TRBV20-1 with TRBJ1-2; 9 nucleotides agree with TRBD1. V shed 5 bases, J shed 4 bases, and the junction held 2 bases outside the gene matches. This CDR3 is 12 amino acids long. Looked up from germline, CDR1 is DFQATT and CDR2 is SNEGSKA (reference sequence).

The chain links TRBV6-6 to TRBJ2-5; D unresolved. This CDR3 spans 13 amino acids. Deletions cut 5 bases from V and 4 bases from J, with 11 bases between. Germline loops: CDR1 MNHNY, CDR2 SVGAGI (reference sequence). CDR3 sequence reads: CASSTTERETQYF. The CDR3 DNA is TGTGCCAGCAGTACGACGGAGAGAGAGACCCAGTACTTC.

In this sample, this clonotype turned up a few times. The rearrangement links TRBV6-1 to TRBJ2-5; D is possibly TRBD2 (5 bases). The J call is uncertain, as TRBJ2-7 better fits the DNA end. The germline gives CDR1 MNHNS, CDR2 SASEGT. CDR3 length equals 14 residues. CDR3 in amino acids: CASSILAAGDEQYF. CDR3 DNA sequence: TGTGCCAGCAGTATCCTAGCTGCCGGAGACGAGCAGTACTTC.

V usage is TRBV10-2 and J usage is TRBJ2-1; a possible D gene is TRBD2 (5 bases). This CDR3 contains 17 residues. Germline CDR1 reads WSHSY; CDR2 reads SAAADI. V was cut by 7 bases and J by 0 bases, with 19 bases left in between. The CDR3 coding sequence is TGCGCCAGCAATAGAGGGAGCGGCTCGAGCTCCTACAATGAGCAGTTCTTC. Encoded protein: CASNRGSGSSSYNEQFF.

The rearrangement joins TRBV20-1 to TRBJ2-5; TRBD1 aligns across 10 bases. Germline V CDR1 and CDR2: DFQATT, SNEGSKA (reference sequence). The CDR3 length is 15 residues. Trimming removed 4 bases from V and 4 bases from J; junction bases left unmatched: 9. The CDR3 DNA reads as TGCAGTGCTACCAAGACAGGGGGCGAGGCAGAGACCCAGTACTTC. Its protein product is CSATKTGGEAETQYF.

Only a few counts were recorded for this clonotype. The rearrangement uses TRBV5-6 and TRBJ1-5; D may be TRBD1 (6 bases). The CDR3 sequence is 12 residues long. Trimming left V 0 bases short and J 10 bases short, with 8 bases between. Germline assignment: CDR1 SGHDT and CDR2 YYEEEE. The CDR3 nucleotides are TGTGCCAGCAGCTTGGTAGGGGGTCCCCAGCATTTT. Translated: CASSLVGGPQHF.

There are a few counts of this clonotype. The chain recombines TRBV5-1 with TRBJ2-1, with 9 bases lining up with TRBD2. Per germline, CDR1 SGHRS and CDR2 YFSETQ. This CDR3 contains 14 residues. J gave up 13 bases and V 1 base, and 9 bases lay outside the gene matches. CDR3 bases: TGCGCCAGCAGCTTGCCTAGCGGGGTAGGGGATCAGTTCTTC. Amino acids: CASSLPSGVGDQFF.

This rearrangement joins TRBV11-2 to TRBJ2-5; possibly TRBD2 for D (6 bases). The germline V gene has CDR1 SGHAT and CDR2 FQNNGV. The CDR3 extends over 13 amino acids. With 0 bases removed from V and 11 bases from J, the gap between germline ends came to 13 bases. The CDR3 region has the DNA TGTGCCAGCAGCTTAGATGGGAGGAGGAAGCAGTACTTC. Its translation is CASSLDGRRKQYF.

V usage is TRBV12-3 or TRBV12-4 and J usage is TRBJ1-2; D may be TRBD1 (5 bases). CDR3 length: 14 amino acids. V was trimmed by 3 bases and J by 4 bases, leaving 12 bases between them. DNA of the CDR3: TGTGCCAGCAGTTTTAAACCAGGGATCTATGGCTACACCTTC. Translated: CASSFKPGIYGYTF.